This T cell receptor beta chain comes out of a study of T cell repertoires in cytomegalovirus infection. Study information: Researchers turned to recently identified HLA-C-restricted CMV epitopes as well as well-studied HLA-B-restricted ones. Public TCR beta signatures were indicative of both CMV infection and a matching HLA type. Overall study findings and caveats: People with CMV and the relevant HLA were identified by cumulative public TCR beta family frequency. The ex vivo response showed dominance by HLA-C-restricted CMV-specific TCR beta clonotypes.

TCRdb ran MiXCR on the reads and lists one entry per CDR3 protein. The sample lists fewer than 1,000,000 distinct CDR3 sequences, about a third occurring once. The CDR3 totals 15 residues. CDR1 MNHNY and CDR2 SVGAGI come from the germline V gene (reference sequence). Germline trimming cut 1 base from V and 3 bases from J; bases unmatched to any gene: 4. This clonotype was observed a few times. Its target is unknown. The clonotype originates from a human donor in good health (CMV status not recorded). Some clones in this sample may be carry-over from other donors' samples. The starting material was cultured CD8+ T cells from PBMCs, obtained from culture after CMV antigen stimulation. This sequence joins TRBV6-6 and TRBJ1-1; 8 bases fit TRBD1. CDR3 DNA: TGTGCCAGCAGTTACTATACAGGGGGGGACACTGAAGCTTTCTTT. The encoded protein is CASSYYTGGDTEAFF.